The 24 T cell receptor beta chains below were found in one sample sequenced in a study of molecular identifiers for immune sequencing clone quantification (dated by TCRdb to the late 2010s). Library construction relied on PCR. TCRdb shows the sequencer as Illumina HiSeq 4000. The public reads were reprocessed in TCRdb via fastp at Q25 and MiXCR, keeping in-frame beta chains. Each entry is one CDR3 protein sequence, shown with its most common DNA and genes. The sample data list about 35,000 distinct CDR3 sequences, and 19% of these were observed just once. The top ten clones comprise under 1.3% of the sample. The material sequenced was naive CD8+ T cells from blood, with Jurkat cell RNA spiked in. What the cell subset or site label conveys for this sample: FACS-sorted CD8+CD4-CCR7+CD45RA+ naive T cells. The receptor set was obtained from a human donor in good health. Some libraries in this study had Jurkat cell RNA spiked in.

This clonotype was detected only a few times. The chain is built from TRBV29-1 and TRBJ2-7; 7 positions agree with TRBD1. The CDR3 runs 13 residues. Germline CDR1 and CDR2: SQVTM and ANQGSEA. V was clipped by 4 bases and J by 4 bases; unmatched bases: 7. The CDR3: CSVVVDRWYEQYF. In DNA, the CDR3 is TGCAGCGTTGTTGTGGACAGGTGGTACGAGCAGTACTTC.

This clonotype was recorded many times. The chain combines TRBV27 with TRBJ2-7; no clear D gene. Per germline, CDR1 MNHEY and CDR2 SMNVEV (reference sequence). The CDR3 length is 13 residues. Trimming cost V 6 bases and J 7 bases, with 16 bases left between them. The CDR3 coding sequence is TGTGCCAGCAGAATCTCGCCGGTTGGGGAGCAGTACTTC. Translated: CASRISPVGEQYF.

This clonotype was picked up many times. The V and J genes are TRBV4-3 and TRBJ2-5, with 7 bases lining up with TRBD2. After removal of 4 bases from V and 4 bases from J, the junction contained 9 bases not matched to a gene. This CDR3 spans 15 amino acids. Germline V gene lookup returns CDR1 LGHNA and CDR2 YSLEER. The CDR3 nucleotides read TGCGCCAGCAGCCTGGCTAGCGGAGGAGCAGAGACCCAGTACTTC. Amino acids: CASSLASGGAETQYF.

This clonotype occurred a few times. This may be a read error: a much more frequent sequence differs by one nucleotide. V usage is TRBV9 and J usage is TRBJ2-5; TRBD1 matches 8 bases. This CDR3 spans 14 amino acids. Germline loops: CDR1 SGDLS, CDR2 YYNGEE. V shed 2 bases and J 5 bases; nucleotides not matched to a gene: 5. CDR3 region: CASSVAGGVETQYF. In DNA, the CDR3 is TGTGCCAGCAGCGTTGCAGGGGGCGTCGAGACCCAGTACTTC.

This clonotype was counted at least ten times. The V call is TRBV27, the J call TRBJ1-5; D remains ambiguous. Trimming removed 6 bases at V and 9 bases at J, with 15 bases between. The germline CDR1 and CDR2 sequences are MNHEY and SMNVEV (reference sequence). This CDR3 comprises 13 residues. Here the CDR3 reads CASSEDTVRPQHF. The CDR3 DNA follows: TGTGCCAGCAGCGAAGACACGGTTAGGCCCCAGCATTTT.

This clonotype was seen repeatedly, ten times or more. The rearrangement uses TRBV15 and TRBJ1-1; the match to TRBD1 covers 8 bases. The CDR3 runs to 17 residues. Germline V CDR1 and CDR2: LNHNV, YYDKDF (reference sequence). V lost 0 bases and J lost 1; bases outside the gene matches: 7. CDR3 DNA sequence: TGTGCCACCAGCAGAGATCGCCAGGGGGCATGGAACACTGAAGCTTTCTTT. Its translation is CATSRDRQGAWNTEAFF.

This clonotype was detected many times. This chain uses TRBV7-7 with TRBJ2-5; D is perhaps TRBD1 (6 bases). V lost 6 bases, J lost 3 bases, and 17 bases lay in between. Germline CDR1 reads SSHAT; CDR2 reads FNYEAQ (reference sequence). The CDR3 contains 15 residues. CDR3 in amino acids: CASRLTGLAEETQYF. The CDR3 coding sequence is TGTGCCAGCAGGTTGACAGGTTTGGCCGAAGAGACCCAGTACTTC. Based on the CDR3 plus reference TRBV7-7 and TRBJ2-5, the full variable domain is GAGVSQSPRYKVTKRGQDVTLRCDPISSHATLYWYQQALGQGPEFLTYFNYEAQPDKSGLPSDRFSAERPEGSISTLTIQRTEQRDSAMYRCASRLTGLAEETQYFGPGTRLLVL.

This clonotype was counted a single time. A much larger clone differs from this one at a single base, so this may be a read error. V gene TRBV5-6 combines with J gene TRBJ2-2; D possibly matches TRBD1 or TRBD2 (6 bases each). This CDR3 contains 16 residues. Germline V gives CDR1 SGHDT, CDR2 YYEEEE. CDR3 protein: CVSSLEGHRNTGELFF. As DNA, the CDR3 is TGTGTCAGCAGCTTGGAGGGACACCGGAACACCGGGGAGCTGTTTTTT.

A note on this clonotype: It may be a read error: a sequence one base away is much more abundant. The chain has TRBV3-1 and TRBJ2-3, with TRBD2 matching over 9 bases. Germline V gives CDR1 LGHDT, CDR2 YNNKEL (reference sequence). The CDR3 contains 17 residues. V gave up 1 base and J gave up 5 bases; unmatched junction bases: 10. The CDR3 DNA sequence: TGTGCCAGCAGCCAAGGTTGCAGCGGGGGGATTGAAGATACGCAGTATTTT. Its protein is CASSQGCSGGIEDTQYF.

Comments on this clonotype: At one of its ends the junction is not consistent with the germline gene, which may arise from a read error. CDR3 residues: CASSLGGTGTQYF. In DNA form, the CDR3 reads TGTGCCAGCAGCCTAGGAGGGACAGGTACGCAGTATTTT. The chain employs TRBV2 and TRBJ2-3; TRBD1 agrees at 8 bases. Looked up from germline, CDR1 is SNHLY and CDR2 is FYNNEI. The CDR3 contains 13 residues.

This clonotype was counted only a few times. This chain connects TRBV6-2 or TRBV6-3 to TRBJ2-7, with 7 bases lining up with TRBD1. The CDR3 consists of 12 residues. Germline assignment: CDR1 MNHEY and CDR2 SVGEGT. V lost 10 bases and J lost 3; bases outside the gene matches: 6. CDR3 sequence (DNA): TGTGCCACCCGACAGGGCATCTACGAGCAGTACTTC. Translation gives CATRQGIYEQYF.

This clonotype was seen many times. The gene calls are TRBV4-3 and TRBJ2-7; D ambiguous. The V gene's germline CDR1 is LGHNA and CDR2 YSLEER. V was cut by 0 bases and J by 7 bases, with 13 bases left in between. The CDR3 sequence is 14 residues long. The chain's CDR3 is CASSQDATSQEQYF. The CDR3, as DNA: TGCGCCAGCAGCCAAGATGCGACCAGTCAGGAGCAGTACTTC.

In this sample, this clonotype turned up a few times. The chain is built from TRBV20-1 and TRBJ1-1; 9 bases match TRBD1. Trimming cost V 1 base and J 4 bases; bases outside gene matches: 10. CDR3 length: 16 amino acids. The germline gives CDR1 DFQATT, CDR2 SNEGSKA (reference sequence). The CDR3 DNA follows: TGCAGTGCTAGAGTAAGGGACAGGGATTTTGGCACTGAAGCTTTCTTT. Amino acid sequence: CSARVRDRDFGTEAFF.

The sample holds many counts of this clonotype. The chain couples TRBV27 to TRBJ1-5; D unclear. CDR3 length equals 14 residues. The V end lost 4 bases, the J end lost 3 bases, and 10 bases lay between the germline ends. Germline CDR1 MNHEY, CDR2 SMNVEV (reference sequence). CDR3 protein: CASSYGGSNQPQHF. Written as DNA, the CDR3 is TGTGCCAGCAGTTATGGAGGGTCCAATCAGCCCCAGCATTTT.

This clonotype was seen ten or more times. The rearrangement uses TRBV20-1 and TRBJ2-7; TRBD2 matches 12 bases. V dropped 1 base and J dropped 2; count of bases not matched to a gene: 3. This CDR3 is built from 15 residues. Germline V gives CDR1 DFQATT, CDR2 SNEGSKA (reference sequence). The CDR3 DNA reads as TGCAGTGCTAGAGTTCGGACTAGCGGGACCTACGAGCAGTACTTC. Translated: CSARVRTSGTYEQYF.

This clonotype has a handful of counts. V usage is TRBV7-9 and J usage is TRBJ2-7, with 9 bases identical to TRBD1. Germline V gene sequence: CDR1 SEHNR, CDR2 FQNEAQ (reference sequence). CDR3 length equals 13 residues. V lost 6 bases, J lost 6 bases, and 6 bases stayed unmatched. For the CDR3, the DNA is TGTGCCAGCAGGAGGGACAGGGACAGCGAGCAGTACTTC. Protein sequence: CASRRDRDSEQYF.

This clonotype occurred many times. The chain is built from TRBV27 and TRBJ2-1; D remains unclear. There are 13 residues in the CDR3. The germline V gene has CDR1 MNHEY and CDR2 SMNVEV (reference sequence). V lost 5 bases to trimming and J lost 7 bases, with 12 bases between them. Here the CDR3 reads CASSLLALNEQFF. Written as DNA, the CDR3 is TGTGCCAGCAGTCTGTTGGCTCTGAATGAGCAGTTCTTC.

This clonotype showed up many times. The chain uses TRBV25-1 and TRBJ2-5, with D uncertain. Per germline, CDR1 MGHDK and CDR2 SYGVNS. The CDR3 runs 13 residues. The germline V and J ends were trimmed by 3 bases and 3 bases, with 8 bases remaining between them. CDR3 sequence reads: CASSDGAKETQYF. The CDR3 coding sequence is TGTGCCAGCAGTGATGGTGCCAAAGAGACCCAGTACTTC.

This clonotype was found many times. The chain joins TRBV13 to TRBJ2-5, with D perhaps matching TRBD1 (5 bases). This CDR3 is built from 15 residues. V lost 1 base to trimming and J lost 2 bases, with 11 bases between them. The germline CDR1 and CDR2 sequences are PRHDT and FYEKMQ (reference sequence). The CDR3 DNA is TGTGCCAGCAGCTTAGTCAGGGCTAAACAAGAGACCCAGTACTTC. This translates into CASSLVRAKQETQYF. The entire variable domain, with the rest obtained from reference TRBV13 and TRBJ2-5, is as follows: AAGVIQSPRHLIKEKRETATLKCYPIPRHDTVYWYQQGPGQDPQFLISFYEKMQSDKGSIPDRFSAQQFSDYHSELNMSSLELGDSALYFCASSLVRAKQETQYFGPGTRLLVL.

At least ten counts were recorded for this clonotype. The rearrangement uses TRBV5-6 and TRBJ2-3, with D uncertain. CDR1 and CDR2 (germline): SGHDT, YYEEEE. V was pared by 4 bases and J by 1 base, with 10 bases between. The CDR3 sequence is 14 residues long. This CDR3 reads CASSTWSGTDTQYF. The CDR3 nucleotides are TGTGCCAGCAGCACCTGGTCGGGCACAGATACGCAGTATTTT.

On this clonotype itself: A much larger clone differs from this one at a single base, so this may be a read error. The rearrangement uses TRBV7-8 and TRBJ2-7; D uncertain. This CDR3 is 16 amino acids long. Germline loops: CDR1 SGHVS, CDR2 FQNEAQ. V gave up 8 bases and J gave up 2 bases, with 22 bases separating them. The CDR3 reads CASAQASLTFPYEQYF. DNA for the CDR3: TGTGCCAGCGCCCAGGCGAGTCTTACCTTTCCCTACGAGCAGTACTTC.

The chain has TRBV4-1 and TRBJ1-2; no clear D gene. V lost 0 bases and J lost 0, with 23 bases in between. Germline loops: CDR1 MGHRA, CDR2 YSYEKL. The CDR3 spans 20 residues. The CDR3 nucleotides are TGCGCCAGCAGCCAAGACCCAGGCAGGCTTAGCTTGGAACCTAACTATGGCTACACCTTC. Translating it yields CASSQDPGRLSLEPNYGYTF.

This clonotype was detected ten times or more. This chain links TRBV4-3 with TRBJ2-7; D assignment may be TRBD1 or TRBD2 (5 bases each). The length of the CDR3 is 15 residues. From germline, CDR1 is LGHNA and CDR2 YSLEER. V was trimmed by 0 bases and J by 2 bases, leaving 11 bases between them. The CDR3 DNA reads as TGCGCCAGCAGCCAAGATCGGGGACCTACCTACGAGCAGTACTTC. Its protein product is CASSQDRGPTYEQYF.

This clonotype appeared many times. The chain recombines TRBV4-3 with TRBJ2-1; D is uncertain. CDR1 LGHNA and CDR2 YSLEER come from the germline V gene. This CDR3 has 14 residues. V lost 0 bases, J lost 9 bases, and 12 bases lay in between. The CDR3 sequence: CASSQDIGWREQFF. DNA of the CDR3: TGCGCCAGCAGCCAAGATATAGGGTGGCGTGAGCAGTTCTTC.